The T cell receptor beta chain described here comes from a study of identifying expanded T cells in peripheral blood. Method: immunoSEQ multiplex PCR; TCRdb's copy keeps in-frame clones and lacks some. The table shows under 120,000 clones, with around 89% occurring only once. Trimming left V 2 bases short and J 7 bases short, with 15 bases between. The CDR3 contains 15 residues. CDR1 and CDR2 from the germline V gene are LNHNV and YYDKDF (reference sequence). Sequenced sample: blood. The receptor was derived from a person between 18 and 70 years old in good health. The V and J genes are TRBV15 and TRBJ1-5; D may be TRBD1 (5 bases). The CDR3 reads CATSRLRDPGQPQHF. The CDR3 region has the DNA TGTGCCACCAGCAGACTCCGGGACCCGGGGCAGCCCCAGCATTTT.